This TCR beta chain appears in the sequencing data of a study of graft-versus-host responses after intestinal transplantation. Generated by immunoSEQ multiplex PCR, the TCRdb table keeps only in-frame clones and is missing some. The table has about 43,000 clones, roughly 95% seen once. The ends lost 9 bases at V and 2 bases at J; junction bases unmatched: 7. Germline CDR1 reads MDHEN; CDR2 reads SYDVKM. The CDR3 sequence is 13 residues long. This receptor was obtained from a human patient who received an intestinal transplant, so some T cells may come from the graft donor. The material was PBMCs, obtained around 48 weeks after intestinal transplant. The V and J genes are TRBV28 and TRBJ2-7, with 7 bases matching TRBD2. The DNA for the CDR3 is TGTGCCAGTGCAGTGGGAGGGACCTACGAGCAGTACTTC. Translated, it gives CASAVGGTYEQYF.